These T cell receptor beta chains were read from a single sample in a study of cytomegalovirus exposure and HLA in healthy donors. The assay was immunoSEQ multiplex PCR, and TCRdb's table has in-frame clones only and misses some. This sample has about 160,000 clones, with approximately 89% found just once. Sequenced material: PBMCs. The receptor set was obtained from a woman younger than 30 in good health and CMV-seropositive. The conserved cysteine and the conserved F or W are not part of the CDR3 here.

TRBV28,TRBJ2-1,16,ASSSLWASGRANNEQF
TRBV19,TRBJ1-2,16,ASSLFGGQGRSNYGYT
TRBV10-3,TRBJ2-3,16,AIRATGGSASSTDTQY
TRBV9,TRBJ1-1,12,ASSVTGMNTEAF
TRBV27,TRBJ1-5,12,ASSYDSPNQPQH
TRBV7-3,TRBJ2-1,11,ASSPGDPNEQF
TRBV7-8,TRBJ1-3,12,ASSQDRAGNTIY
TRBV6-5,TRBJ1-1,9,ASSLSTEAF
TRBV5-1,TRBJ2-1,11,ASSWTIHNEQF
TRBV15,TRBJ1-2,10,ATSSGFYGYT
TRBV11-2,TRBJ1-1,11,ASSLGQGPEAF
TRBV5-4,TRBJ1-1,14,ASSFDFQGATTEAF
TRBV2,TRBJ1-5,13,ASSDWTASNQPQH
TRBV2,TRBJ1-2,13,ASSEAWISAGGYT
TRBV30,TRBJ1-5,15,AWSFGQGISGVQPQH
TRBV6-5,TRBJ1-2,11,ASSYNLEGTGT
TRBV4-1,TRBJ2-1,15,ASSPRTSGTYYNEQF
TRBV9,TRBJ2-1,11,ASSALLYNEQF
TRBV29-1,TRBJ2-7,11,SVEGTGSFEQY
TRBV7-2,TRBJ1-3,10,AGRRVGNTIY
TRBV6-1,TRBJ1-2,12,ASSEAKGRSGYT
TRBV11-3,TRBJ2-7,10,ASSLGEYEQY
TRBV6-6,TRBJ2-3,10,ASSYGPDTQY
TRBV4-1,TRBJ2-1,14,ASSPPSGRDYNEQF
TRBV10-1,TRBJ1-2,13,ASSEGTGNIHGYT
TRBV5-5,TRBJ1-5,14,ASSYSLDRGNQPQH
TRBV19,TRBJ2-2,12,ASSIGLNTGELF
TRBV29-1,TRBJ2-3,11,SVDGAGGDTQY
TRBV5-6,TRBJ2-2,12,ASTWTVRSGELF
TRBV9,TRBJ1-4,13,ASSGRTGINEKLF
TRBV6-1,TRBJ1-1,12,ASSGGQQNTEAF
TRBV7-2,TRBJ1-1,15,ASSLARYRGQGTEAF
TRBV6-6,TRBJ2-2,10,ASSHPSGELF
TRBV6-1,TRBJ1-5,11,ASSATQGQPQH
TRBV15,TRBJ2-5,15,ATSRGRTSSEGETQY
TRBV28,TRBJ2-1,9,ATGQYNEQF
TRBV7-2,TRBJ2-7,13,ASSPAAGSAYEQY
TRBV7-8,TRBJ1-1,14,ASSLAVAGTNTEAF
TRBV7-9,TRBJ1-4,13,ASSPGGQGEEKLF
TRBV7-8,TRBJ2-3,12,ASRVLTSTDTQY
TRBV19,TRBJ2-3,12,ASSIGQGPDTQY
TRBV9,TRBJ1-1,12,ASSPMALDTEAF
TRBV4-2,TRBJ2-5,11,ASSQAAEETQY
TRBV6-6,TRBJ2-7,14,ASSLLPGASGYEQY
TRBV5-8,TRBJ2-1,16,ASSVPFSGRGSYNEQF
TRBV28,TRBJ2-7,11,ASSLPGLGEQY
TRBV7-2,TRBJ2-7,11,ASSPTGYHEQY
TRBV5-1,TRBJ2-1,11,ASSLSSYNEQF
TRBV6-5,TRBJ2-5,12,ASSPTGGSETQY
TRBV15,TRBJ2-5,13,ATSRDQQGFQTQY
TRBV29-1,TRBJ2-7,13,SVEDISGRLNEQY
TRBV7-9,TRBJ2-5,13,ASSSPGLAGQTQY
TRBV9,TRBJ2-1,15,ASSVGAGGPSYNEQF